This passage covers 17 T cell receptor beta chains from one sample sequenced in a study of HIV-infected patients and healthy controls. TCRdb analysed the 5' RACE reads with MiXCR anew, one entry per CDR3 protein. The profile shows tens of thousands of distinct CDR3 sequences, 15% to 20% of them singletons. The sequenced material came from CD4+ T cells from blood. The receptors come from a human donor in good health.

Ten or more counts support this clonotype. The chain uses TRBV29-1 and TRBJ2-5; possibly TRBD1 for D (7 bases). CDR1 SQVTM and CDR2 ANQGSEA come from the germline V gene. The CDR3 length is 14 residues. The V and J ends lost 0 bases and 4 bases respectively, with 12 bases between them. The CDR3 region is CSVEEAGGRETQYF. The CDR3 nucleotides are TGCAGCGTTGAAGAGGCAGGGGGGCGAGAGACCCAGTACTTC.

In its sample, this clonotype was seen many times. V gene TRBV5-1 combines with J gene TRBJ1-1; 8 nucleotides match TRBD1. Germline V lookup: CDR1 SGHRS, CDR2 YFSETQ. The CDR3 is 12 residues long. V gave up 3 bases and J gave up 10 bases; unmatched junction bases: 5. The CDR3 here is CASSSPTGAAFF. The CDR3 coding sequence is TGCGCCAGCAGCTCCCCGACAGGGGCAGCTTTCTTT.

The chain joins TRBV5-5 to TRBJ1-5; D remains ambiguous. The germline gives CDR1 SGHKS, CDR2 YYEKEE (reference sequence). The V gene lost 0 bases and the J gene lost 3 bases, with 7 bases spanning the gap. The CDR3 covers 14 residues. The CDR3: CASSLDPTNQPQHF. CDR3 nucleotides: TGTGCCAGCAGCTTGGACCCTACCAATCAGCCCCAGCATTTT.

This clonotype was detected many times. The DNA for the CDR3 is TGTGCCAGCAGCTTAGGGGTCTCTGAAGCTTTCTTT. Protein product: CASSLGVSEAFF. The chain recombines TRBV7-2 with TRBJ1-1; D is undetermined. The germline V and J ends were trimmed by 1 base and 6 bases, with 6 bases remaining between them. The CDR3 covers 12 residues. Germline lookup yields CDR1 SGHTA and CDR2 FQGNSA. The full variable domain, completed using reference TRBV7-2 and TRBJ1-1, is GAGVSQSPSNKVTEKGKDVELRCDPISGHTALYWYRQSLGQGLEFLIYFQGNSAPDKSGLPSDRFSAERTGGSVSTLTIQRTQQEDSAVYLCASSLGVSEAFFGQGTRLTVV.

This clonotype appeared many times. This chain joins TRBV2 and TRBJ1-1, with 10 nucleotides matching TRBD1. The junction had 4 bases not matched to a gene; V was cut back by 3 bases and J by 0 bases. The germline V gene encodes CDR1 SNHLY and CDR2 FYNNEI. CDR3 length: 16 residues. Here the CDR3 reads CASSEGTGAMNTEAFF. The DNA of the CDR3 is TGTGCCAGCAGTGAGGGGACAGGGGCTATGAACACTGAAGCTTTCTTT.

This clonotype was seen repeatedly, ten times or more. The chain couples TRBV6-6 to TRBJ2-1, with 11 positions matching TRBD2. The trim removed 4 bases at V and 4 bases at J, leaving 3 bases unmatched. The germline V gene has CDR1 MNHNY and CDR2 SVGAGI (reference sequence). This CDR3 has 15 amino acids. Here the CDR3 reads CASSFSGGAYNEQFF. The CDR3 bases are TGTGCCAGCAGTTTTAGCGGGGGGGCATACAATGAGCAGTTCTTC.

This clonotype was recorded at least ten times. The CDR3: CASSQSSRVPGELFF. The CDR3, as DNA: TGCGCCAGCAGCCAATCGTCTCGGGTTCCTGGGGAGCTGTTTTTT. This chain connects TRBV4-1 to TRBJ2-2; D is unresolved. CDR1 and CDR2 (germline): MGHRA, YSYEKL. Trimming cost V 2 bases and J 8 bases, with 15 bases left between them. This CDR3 contains 15 residues.

The sample holds a few counts of this clonotype. This chain joins TRBV18 and TRBJ2-1; 8 bases align to TRBD1. The V segment lost 3 bases and the J segment 3 bases; nucleotides outside the gene matches: 1. The CDR3 extends over 14 amino acids. Germline CDR1 KGHSH, CDR2 LQKENI. CDR3 DNA: TGTGCCAGCTCACCGGGACAGGTCTACAATGAGCAGTTCTTC. It is translated as CASSPGQVYNEQFF. Variable domain in full (rest from reference TRBV18 and TRBJ2-1): NAGVMQNPRHLVRRRGQEARLRCSPMKGHSHVYWYRQLPEEGLKFMVYLQKENIIDESGMPKERFSAEFPKEGPSILRIQQVVRGDSAAYFCASSPGQVYNEQFFGPGTRLTVL.

The CDR3 DNA sequence: TGTGCCAGCAGTGACAGGGACAATCAGCCCCAGCATTTT. Encoded protein: CASSDRDNQPQHF. The V call is TRBV6-5, the J call TRBJ1-5; 7 bases line up with TRBD1. CDR3 length: 13 amino acids. From germline, CDR1 is MNHEY and CDR2 SVGAGI. V was clipped by 5 bases and J by 3 bases; unmatched bases: 1.

This rearrangement joins TRBV15 to TRBJ2-7; D is unresolved. The CDR3 spans 14 residues. Germline values: CDR1 LNHNV, CDR2 YYDKDF (reference sequence). Trimming left V 0 bases short and J 5 bases short, with 11 bases between. The chain's CDR3 is CATSRDPGIDEQYF. In DNA form, the CDR3 reads TGTGCCACCAGCAGAGATCCCGGCATCGACGAGCAGTACTTC.

This clonotype was recorded a few times. V usage is TRBV4-3 and J usage is TRBJ1-5, with D unclear. Trimming removed 0 bases at V and 5 bases at J, with 11 bases between. Germline CDR1 LGHNA, CDR2 YSLEER. CDR3 size: 15 residues. This chain's CDR3 is CASSQEFGNYQPQHF. For the CDR3, the DNA is TGCGCCAGCAGCCAAGAGTTCGGGAATTATCAGCCCCAGCATTTT.

This chain uses TRBV4-1 with TRBJ1-1, with unresolved D. Trimming pared 6 bases from V and 2 bases from J, leaving 13 bases between. CDR3 length equals 14 residues. Per germline, CDR1 MGHRA and CDR2 YSYEKL. CDR3 loop: CASSFPQQNTEAFF. The DNA for the CDR3 is TGCGCCAGCAGTTTTCCGCAACAAAACACTGAAGCTTTCTTT.

This clonotype was found a few times. The V call is TRBV20-1, the J call TRBJ2-7; 7 nucleotides agree with TRBD2. The V segment lost 1 base and the J segment 7 bases; nucleotides outside the gene matches: 10. The CDR3 runs 14 residues. Germline V CDR1 and CDR2: DFQATT, SNEGSKA (reference sequence). The CDR3, as DNA: TGCAGTGCTAGAGTAACGGGGAGGGGATATGAGCAGTACTTC. This gives the protein CSARVTGRGYEQYF.

The CDR3 loop is CASSLGGAHPGELFF. DNA of the CDR3: TGTGCCAGTAGTCTCGGGGGGGCGCATCCCGGGGAGCTGTTTTTT. This rearrangement joins TRBV19 to TRBJ2-2, with 8 positions matching TRBD2. The CDR3 spans 15 residues. Per the germline V gene, CDR1 is LNHDA and CDR2 is SQIVND (reference sequence). With V trimmed by 5 bases and J by 6 bases, 8 bases remained unmatched.

This clonotype was detected many times. The chain is built from TRBV3-1 and TRBJ1-1; TRBD1 might be the D (5 bases). The CDR3 sequence is 13 residues long. Germline assignment: CDR1 LGHDT and CDR2 YNNKEL (reference sequence). With 3 bases removed from V and 2 bases from J, the gap between germline ends came to 7 bases. CDR3 region: CASSHGGNTEAFF. CDR3 nucleotide sequence: TGTGCCAGCAGCCACGGGGGTAACACTGAAGCTTTCTTT. The whole variable domain, remainder taken from reference TRBV3-1 and TRBJ1-1, is DTAVSQTPKYLVTQMGNDKSIKCEQNLGHDTMYWYKQDSKKFLKIMFSYNNKELIINETVPNRFSPKSPDKAHLNLHINSLELGDSAVYFCASSHGGNTEAFFGQGTRLTVV.

This rearrangement joins TRBV5-1 to TRBJ1-1; the D is unclear. Germline CDR1 reads SGHRS; CDR2 reads YFSETQ. Deletions cut 0 bases from V and 2 bases from J, with 8 bases between. The CDR3 is 14 amino acids. CDR3 loop: CASSLDTANTEAFF. CDR3 coding DNA: TGCGCCAGCAGCTTGGACACAGCCAACACTGAAGCTTTCTTT.

The table lists this clonotype with many counts. The rearrangement links TRBV30 to TRBJ2-5; D perhaps matches TRBD2 (6 bases). This CDR3 is built from 16 residues. Germline V gene lookup returns CDR1 GTSNPN and CDR2 SVGIG (reference sequence). The ends were cut back, 3 bases at V and 1 base at J, with 18 bases in the middle. The CDR3 loop reads CAWSPLNSGSQETQYF. Here the CDR3 DNA reads TGTGCCTGGAGCCCCCTAAATAGCGGAAGCCAAGAGACCCAGTACTTC.